Listed below are T cell receptor beta chains from one sample, sequenced in a study of T cells in Graves' hyperthyroidism and ophthalmopathy. Each CDR3 protein gets one entry after TCRdb re-called the multiplex PCR reads with MiXCR. The sample contains 700,000 or so distinct CDR3 sequences, less than 20% of which appear only once. Sequencing input: blood. The receptors were gathered from a man between 18 and 35 years old with Graves' hyperthyroidism. The CDR3 runs from the conserved cysteine through the conserved F or W. The D gene is left open where the match is weak. The listing skips clone size in some rows; elsewhere it reads once, few, many or a size class.

v_gene	abundance	len	j_gene	d_gene	CDR3nt	CDR3aa
TRBV12-3/TRBV12-4	many	13	TRBJ2-7	NA	TGTGCCAGCAGTTTAAGACAAGGTTACGAGCAGTACTTC	CASSLRQGYEQYF
TRBV27	many	14	TRBJ1-1	NA	TGTGCCAGCAGTTTAACAGGGAAGAACACTGAAGCTTTCTTT	CASSLTGKNTEAFF
TRBV7-9	NA	14	TRBJ1-2	TRBD1	TGTGCCAGCAGCTTTGCGACAGGGGCAGGCGGCTACACCTTC	CASSFATGAGGYTF
TRBV28	many	16	TRBJ2-7	TRBD2	TGTGCCAGCAGTTTAAGGATAGCGGGAGTTCACTACGAGCAGTACTTC	CASSLRIAGVHYEQYF
TRBV3-1	many	17	TRBJ2-2	TRBD2	TGTGCCAGCAGCAGCATTAGCGGGTACGCGAACACCGGGGAGCTGTTTTTT	CASSSISGYANTGELFF
TRBV3-1	few	15	TRBJ2-2	TRBD1	TGTGCCAGCAGCCCGGGGACAGGGGGGAACGGGGAGCTGCTTTTT	CASSPGTGGNGELLF
TRBV11-2	many	18	TRBJ2-5	TRBD2	TGTGCCAGCAGCTTATCCCGACTAGCGGAGACCGCCCAAGAGACCCAGTACTTC	CASSLSRLAETAQETQYF
TRBV10-3	NA	16	TRBJ2-5	TRBD2	TGTGCCATCAGTTCTGGACTAGCGGGAGCACTGGAGACCCAGTACTTC	CAISSGLAGALETQYF
TRBV6-2/TRBV6-3	few	15	TRBJ2-7	TRBD1	TGTGCCAGCAGTTATTTGGGACAGGGGTTCCACGAGCAGTACTTC	CASSYLGQGFHEQYF
TRBV6-1	NA	15	TRBJ2-7	TRBD2	TGTGCCAGCAGTCCGAATGGACTAGCGGGAGTTGAGCAGTACTTC	CASSPNGLAGVEQYF
TRBV9	NA	14	TRBJ2-1	TRBD2	TGTGCCAGCACCCCGGGACTAGCGCCCAATGAGCAGTTCTTC	CASTPGLAPNEQFF
TRBV7-9	NA	11	TRBJ1-2	NA	TGTGCCAGTCGGGGGGGGAGCCGCTACACCTTC	CASRGGSRYTF
TRBV4-1	NA	13	TRBJ2-5	NA	TGCGCCAGCAGCCAAGATCTCGTAGCAGGAAGAAACTTC	CASSQDLVAGRNF
TRBV29-1	NA	14	TRBJ1-1	TRBD1	TGCAGCGCCGTGGACAGGGGGCGAGGAACTGAAGCTTTCTTT	CSAVDRGRGTEAFF
TRBV28	NA	15	TRBJ2-1	TRBD2	TGTACCAGCAGTCCACTAGCGGGAAACTACAATGAGCAGTTCTTC	CTSSPLAGNYNEQFF
TRBV18	few	15	TRBJ1-1	NA	TGTGCCAGCTCACGCCCCCCCGGAATTGACACTGAAGCTTTCTTT	CASSRPPGIDTEAFF
TRBV28	many	14	TRBJ1-5	NA	TGTGCCAGCAACTCTGAGACTCTTCGGGGGCCCCAGCATTTT	CASNSETLRGPQHF
TRBV29-1	NA	17	TRBJ2-1	NA	TGCAGCGCTTACCTTATGACAGGAAAAAGCTCCTACAATGAGCAGTTCTTC	CSAYLMTGKSSYNEQFF
TRBV28	NA	15	TRBJ2-7	NA	TGTGCCAGCAGTTCCCATGGGGCTGTCTCCTACGAGCAGTACTTC	CASSSHGAVSYEQYF
TRBV10-3	NA	17	TRBJ1-6	TRBD1	TGTGCCATCAGTCGACAGGGCTCCAGCTCCTATAATTCACCCCTCCACTTT	CAISRQGSSSYNSPLHF
TRBV27	NA	13	TRBJ1-2	TRBD1	TGTGCCAGCAGCCCAGACAGGGACTATGACTACACCTTC	CASSPDRDYDYTF
TRBV19	NA	15	TRBJ2-3	NA	TGTGCCAGTAGCCGACGCTCTGACAGAACAGATACGCAGTATTTT	CASSRRSDRTDTQYF
TRBV7-8	NA	14	TRBJ1-4	NA	TGTGCCAGCAGCTTAGATGGAGCTAATGAAAAACTGTTTTTT	CASSLDGANEKLFF
TRBV7-8	many	19	TRBJ2-7	TRBD2	TGTGCCAGCAGCACCACTGGGGGCCGGACTAGCGGGAGTAGTTACGAGCAGTACTTC	CASSTTGGRTSGSSYEQYF
TRBV7-3	many	14	TRBJ2-3	TRBD1	TGTGCCAGCAGCCAGGGACAGGGGGTGAATACGCAGTATTTT	CASSQGQGVNTQYF
TRBV6-1	NA	18	TRBJ2-2	TRBD2	TGTGCCAGCAGAGGGTGGGTGGGAGGACTAGCGGGCGCCGGGGAGCTGTTTTTT	CASRGWVGGLAGAGELFF
TRBV6-5	many	16	TRBJ2-7	TRBD2	TGTGCCAGCAGTTACTCCCTTGCGGGGGATTCCTACGAGCAGTACTTC	CASSYSLAGDSYEQYF
TRBV20-1	many	15	TRBJ2-7	NA	TGCAGTGCTACTCACCGGGCCAGCTTTCGCTACGAGCAGTACTTC	CSATHRASFRYEQYF
TRBV20-1	NA	13	TRBJ2-1	NA	TGCAGTGCCAGAGAGCCCGTTATCAACGAGCAGTTCTTC	CSAREPVINEQFF
TRBV2	many	18	TRBJ1-2	NA	TGTGCCAGCAGTGAAGTTGGGGCGCAAGGTCGCTCTCTAGCTGGCTACACCTTC	CASSEVGAQGRSLAGYTF
TRBV7-2	many	15	TRBJ1-5	NA	TGTGCCAGCAGCTTAGGGGCTGGGTTCAATCAGCCCCAGCATTTT	CASSLGAGFNQPQHF
TRBV20-1	NA	13	TRBJ2-1	NA	TGCAGTGCGAACGGGCAGTCGTTGAATGAGCAGTTCTTC	CSANGQSLNEQFF
TRBV20-1	few	14	TRBJ1-1	TRBD1	TGCAGCGCACTCCGGACAGGGGGCTCATCTGAAGCTTTCTTT	CSALRTGGSSEAFF
TRBV18	many	14	TRBJ2-7	NA	TGTGCCAGCTCACCATCAGAATCCGACTACGAGCAGTACTTC	CASSPSESDYEQYF
TRBV6-2/TRBV6-3	NA	18	TRBJ2-1	TRBD2	TGTGCCAGCAGACGCGGACTAGCGGGCCGGAGCTCCTACAATGAGCGGTTCTTC	CASRRGLAGRSSYNERFF
TRBV2	few	15	TRBJ1-6	NA	TGTGCCAGCAGTGAGGTTCCGGCGTATAATTCACCCCTCCACTTT	CASSEVPAYNSPLHF
TRBV6-5	many	15	TRBJ2-2	NA	TGTGCCAGCAGTTACGAGTTACAGCCTACCGGGGAGCTGTTTTTT	CASSYELQPTGELFF
TRBV24-1	many	16	TRBJ2-1	NA	TGTGCCACCAGTGATTTGTCAGGGAGCTCCTACAATGAGCAGTTCTTC	CATSDLSGSSYNEQFF